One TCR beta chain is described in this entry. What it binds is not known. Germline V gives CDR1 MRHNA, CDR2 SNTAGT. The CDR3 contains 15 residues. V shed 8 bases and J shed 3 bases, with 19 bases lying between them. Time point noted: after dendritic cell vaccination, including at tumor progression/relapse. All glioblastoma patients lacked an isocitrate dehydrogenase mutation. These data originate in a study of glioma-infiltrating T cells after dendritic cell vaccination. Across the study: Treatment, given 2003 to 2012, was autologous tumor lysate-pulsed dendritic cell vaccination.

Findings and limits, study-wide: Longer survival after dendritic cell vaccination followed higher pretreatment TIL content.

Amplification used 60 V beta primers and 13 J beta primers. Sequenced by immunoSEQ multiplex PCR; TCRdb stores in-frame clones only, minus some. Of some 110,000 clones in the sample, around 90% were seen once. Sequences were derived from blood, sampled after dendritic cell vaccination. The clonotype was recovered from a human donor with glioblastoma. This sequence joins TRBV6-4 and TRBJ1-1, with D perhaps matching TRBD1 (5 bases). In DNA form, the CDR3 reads TGTGCCAGCCGACAGACCTTTATATCAGACACTGAAGCTTTCTTT. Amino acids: CASRQTFISDTEAFF.